Below, 27 T cell receptor beta chains from the same sample are listed, as sequenced in a study of cytomegalovirus exposure and HLA in healthy donors. PCR used 60 Vbeta primers and 13 Jbeta primers. Produced via immunoSEQ multiplex PCR; TCRdb's table is partial and in-frame only. The sample holds around 130,000 clones, approximately 77% seen once. Sequencing used PBMCs. These TCRs come from a woman in her sixties in good health and CMV-seronegative.

The chain combines TRBV6-5 with TRBJ1-1, with D possibly TRBD1 on 6 matching bases. The V end was cut by 11 bases, the J end by 5 bases, with 12 bases between. Germline lookup yields CDR1 MNHEY and CDR2 SVGAGI. The CDR3 consists of 11 residues. The CDR3, as DNA: TGTGCCGCCAGGGGTAAGACTGAAGCTTTCTTT. Translated: CAARGKTEAFF.

This clone occurred once. The chain recombines TRBV6-4 with TRBJ2-1; D possibly corresponds to TRBD2 (7 bases). This CDR3 is built from 15 residues. The germline gives CDR1 MRHNA, CDR2 SNTAGT. With 2 bases removed from V and 3 bases from J, the gap between germline ends came to 11 bases. The CDR3 DNA reads TGTGCCAGCAGTGACCGGGGGGCCCTCTACAATGAGCAGTTCTTC. It specifies CASSDRGALYNEQFF.

DNA for the CDR3: TGTGCCATCAGTGGGCCCGACGCCACTAGCGGGCCGACCTACGAGCAGTACTTC. Its protein product is CAISGPDATSGPTYEQYF. The rearrangement links TRBV10-3 to TRBJ2-7; TRBD2 matches at 9 bases. After removal of 4 bases from V and 2 bases from J, the junction contained 15 bases not matched to a gene. CDR3 length: 18 residues. Germline CDR1 is ENHRY and CDR2 is SYGVKD.

This clone was counted only a few times. The CDR3 bases are TGTGCCAGCAGCGTAGGGGCAGGCGACGAGCAGTACTTC. It yields the protein CASSVGAGDEQYF. The rearrangement links TRBV9 to TRBJ2-7; D is ambiguous. Trimming cost V 0 bases and J 5 bases, with 9 bases left between them. Germline CDR1 is SGDLS and CDR2 is YYNGEE. CDR3 size: 13 residues.

The V and J genes are TRBV27 and TRBJ1-2; TRBD1 aligns across 8 bases. Trimming removed 2 bases from V and 8 bases from J; junction bases left unmatched: 10. The CDR3 extends over 15 amino acids. The V gene's germline CDR1 is MNHEY and CDR2 SMNVEV (reference sequence). The CDR3 nucleotides read TGTGCCAGCAGTTTAAGCCGACAGGGGCCAGGGGGCTACACCTTC. It is translated as CASSLSRQGPGGYTF.

The J gene is TRBJ2-2, the V gene TRBV5-6; D might be TRBD2 (5 bases). Germline V lookup: CDR1 SGHDT, CDR2 YYEEEE. V dropped 3 bases and J dropped 8 bases, with 17 bases sitting between them. This CDR3 is 15 amino acids long. In DNA, the CDR3 is TGTGCCAGCAGCTATAGGACTTCAGGAGCTGGGGAGCTGTTTTTT. This gives the protein CASSYRTSGAGELFF.

V is TRBV5-1 and J is TRBJ2-5; D is perhaps TRBD1 (5 bases). The CDR3 totals 15 residues. The V end was cut by 1 base, the J end by 2 bases, with 12 bases between. Germline V CDR1 and CDR2: SGHRS, YFSETQ. The CDR3 DNA follows: TGCGCCAGCAGCTTGCAGTCAGGGTGGCAAGAGACCCAGTACTTC. Encoded protein: CASSLQSGWQETQYF.

The V and J genes are TRBV15 and TRBJ1-4, with 7 bases identical to TRBD1. Germline values: CDR1 LNHNV, CDR2 YYDKDF (reference sequence). CDR3 length equals 16 residues. The V segment lost 3 bases and the J segment 2 bases; nucleotides outside the gene matches: 6. CDR3 in DNA: TGTGCCACCAGCAGCCTGGACAGGCGTACTAATGAAAAACTGTTTTTT. This sequence encodes CATSSLDRRTNEKLFF.

This clone was seen a handful of times. The rearrangement links TRBV5-1 to TRBJ2-7; D is uncertain. Between the trimmed V and J ends, which lost 3 bases and 0 bases, there was a span of 4 bases. The CDR3 is made up of 12 amino acids. Germline values: CDR1 SGHRS, CDR2 YFSETQ. The CDR3 is CASSSLSYEQYF. The CDR3 nucleotides are TGCGCCAGCAGCTCCCTCTCCTACGAGCAGTACTTC.

The chain has TRBV6-1 and TRBJ1-2; 8 positions match TRBD1. CDR1 MNHNS and CDR2 SASEGT come from the germline V gene. With 2 bases clipped from V and 4 bases from J, the junction kept 9 bases outside the gene matches. The CDR3 is 16 residues long. The CDR3 protein is CASSELSQGAGYGYTF. DNA for the CDR3: TGTGCCAGCAGTGAACTTAGCCAGGGGGCAGGCTATGGCTACACCTTC.

This clone was found a few times. CDR3 nucleotides: TGTGCCAGTAGTGCGAACCACTTCAACAGGGCTTCCTTCAATCAGCCCCAGCATTTT. It encodes CASSANHFNRASFNQPQHF. The rearrangement links TRBV19 to TRBJ1-5, with a tentative D call TRBD1 (6 bases). CDR1 is LNHDA, CDR2 SQIVND, per germline (reference sequence). Trimming cost V 5 bases and J 3 bases, with 26 bases left between them. This CDR3 has 19 amino acids.

The chain couples TRBV30 to TRBJ1-5; TRBD1 agrees at 7 bases. Germline V CDR1 and CDR2: GTSNPN, SVGIG (reference sequence). V dropped 5 bases and J dropped 6; count of bases not matched to a gene: 7. The CDR3 extends over 13 amino acids. As DNA, the CDR3 is TGTGCCTGGGGGAGACAGGGACCTCAGCCCCAGCATTTT. Translating gives CAWGRQGPQPQHF.

The V gene is TRBV18, the J gene TRBJ2-7; 12 nucleotides match TRBD2. CDR3 length: 15 residues. Trimming at V came to 3 bases and at J to 5 bases, leaving 5 bases not matched to a gene. CDR1 is KGHSH and CDR2 is LQKENI in the germline V gene. CDR3: CASSPGTSGFDEQYF. CDR3 coding DNA: TGTGCCAGCTCACCCGGGACTAGCGGGTTCGACGAGCAGTACTTC.

The rearrangement uses TRBV15 and TRBJ1-2; 10 bases fit TRBD1. V lost 5 bases, J lost 2 bases, and 5 bases stayed unmatched. The CDR3 runs 15 residues. CDR1 and CDR2 (germline): LNHNV, YYDKDF (reference sequence). The CDR3 spells CATSRAGQGNYGYTF. In DNA, the CDR3 is TGTGCCACCAGCCGTGCGGGACAGGGGAACTATGGCTACACCTTC.

V gene TRBV6-1 combines with J gene TRBJ1-1; D gene unclear. Trimming took 5 bases from V and 0 from J, leaving 13 bases between them. Looked up from germline, CDR1 is MNHNS and CDR2 is SASEGT. This CDR3 is 15 amino acids long. The CDR3 DNA sequence: TGTGCCAGCAGTACGGGAACAGTCATGAACACTGAAGCTTTCTTT. Amino acid sequence: CASSTGTVMNTEAFF.

The CDR3, as DNA: TGTGCCAGCAGCCAGGGGGGGTACCCTCGGGGTGAAAAACTGTTTTTT. Protein product: CASSQGGYPRGEKLFF. The chain carries TRBV14 and TRBJ1-4; the D gene is possibly TRBD1 (5 bases). The CDR3 sequence is 16 residues long. Trimming pared 3 bases from V and 7 bases from J, leaving 18 bases between. Germline CDR1 and CDR2: SGHDN and FVKESK.

The chain combines TRBV9 with TRBJ1-2, with D hard to call. Per germline, CDR1 SGDLS and CDR2 YYNGEE. There are 14 residues in the CDR3. V shed 0 bases and J shed 2 bases, with 8 bases lying between them. DNA of the CDR3: TGTGCCAGCAGCGTAGAGCAGGCCAACTATGGCTACACCTTC. Protein sequence: CASSVEQANYGYTF.

V and J are TRBV28 and TRBJ2-1; D is undetermined. The CDR3 loop spans 12 amino acids. V lost 3 bases and J lost 10, with 10 bases in between. Germline V gene sequence: CDR1 MDHEN, CDR2 SYDVKM. The chain's CDR3 is CASSFSSNEQFF. The CDR3 DNA is TGTGCCAGCAGTTTTTCCTCTAACGAGCAGTTCTTC.

In regard to this clone: The junction does not match germline at one end; this may be a read error. The rearrangement joins TRBV20-1 to TRBJ2-3; D gene ambiguous. The CDR3 sequence is 8 residues long. CDR1 and CDR2 from the germline V gene are DFQATT and SNEGSKA (reference sequence). CDR3 amino acids: CSASPSSF. The CDR3, as DNA: TGCAGTGCTAGCCCAAGTAGTTTT.

A single count supports this clone. The chain combines TRBV19 with TRBJ2-7; a possible D gene is TRBD1 (6 bases). V was cut by 10 bases and J by 2 bases, with 15 bases left in between. CDR1 is LNHDA, CDR2 SQIVND, per germline (reference sequence). This CDR3 spans 13 amino acids. CDR3 sequence (DNA): TGTGCCACCCCGACAGGATCGCCCTACGAGCAGTACTTC. Translated, it gives CATPTGSPYEQYF.

The CDR3 DNA reads as TGTGCCAGCAGCTTAGGGACCGGGCCCACTAGGGGCTACACCTTC. Amino acids: CASSLGTGPTRGYTF. This chain links TRBV7-9 with TRBJ1-2; D not certain. The CDR3 has 15 residues. The germline V and J ends were trimmed by 1 base and 8 bases, with 17 bases remaining between them. CDR1 is SEHNR, CDR2 FQNEAQ, per germline (reference sequence).

This sequence joins TRBV10-3 and TRBJ2-1, with 8 bases aligning to TRBD1. Per germline, CDR1 ENHRY and CDR2 SYGVKD. This CDR3 contains 13 residues. Trimming removed 4 bases from V and 8 bases from J; junction bases left unmatched: 4. The CDR3 region has the DNA TGTGCCATCAGTGGACAGGGGTCGGATGAGCAGTTCTTC. It codes for CAISGQGSDEQFF.

The sample holds a few counts of this clone. The V gene is TRBV9, the J gene TRBJ2-2, with 9 bases matching TRBD2. The CDR3 is 16 residues long. V lost 0 bases and J lost 7; bases outside the gene matches: 7. CDR1 and CDR2 from the germline V gene are SGDLS and YYNGEE. CDR3 sequence (DNA): TGTGCCAGCAGCGTAGACGGCGGGGGGGTGAACGGGGAGCTGTTTTTT. Translating gives CASSVDGGGVNGELFF.

V usage is TRBV10-1 and J usage is TRBJ2-2, with D perhaps TRBD2 (7 bases). Germline CDR1 WNHNN, CDR2 SYGVQD (reference sequence). The CDR3 is 17 amino acids. V was trimmed by 6 bases and J by 1 base, leaving 18 bases between them. The chain's CDR3 is CASSKEQGGRNTGELFF. CDR3 sequence (DNA): TGCGCCAGCAGCAAAGAACAGGGAGGGCGGAACACCGGGGAGCTGTTTTTT.

The rearrangement joins TRBV6-1 to TRBJ2-3; 13 nucleotides match TRBD2. Germline lookup yields CDR1 MNHNS and CDR2 SASEGT. After removal of 8 bases from V and 6 bases from J, the junction contained 5 bases not matched to a gene. CDR3 length equals 14 residues. CDR3 DNA: TGTGCCAGCCTACTAGCGGGGGGGCAGGATACGCAGTATTTT. Its translation is CASLLAGGQDTQYF.

The chain has TRBV10-2 and TRBJ1-1; 8 bases agree with TRBD1. With 6 bases clipped from V and 0 bases from J, the junction kept 0 bases outside the gene matches. Germline V gene sequence: CDR1 WSHSY, CDR2 SAAADI. The CDR3 has 13 amino acids. The CDR3 here is CASRDRVNTEAFF. CDR3 nucleotides: TGCGCCAGCAGGGACAGGGTGAACACTGAAGCTTTCTTT.

This clone has just a few counts. V and J are TRBV7-9 and TRBJ2-2, with D maybe TRBD1 (6 bases). The CDR3 runs to 14 residues. The V and J ends lost 3 bases and 1 base respectively, with 6 bases between them. CDR1 is SEHNR, CDR2 FQNEAQ, per germline (reference sequence). The CDR3 nucleotides read TGTGCCAGCAGCTTGACAGGGAACACCGGGGAGCTGTTTTTT. As protein: CASSLTGNTGELFF.